Shown below are 16 T cell receptor beta chains from a single sample sequenced in a study of blood T cell repertoires in COVID-19. Clones were read by immunoSEQ multiplex PCR, and TCRdb kept only the in-frame ones, dropping some. This sample has 200,000 to 250,000 clones, with more than 75% found just once. Sequencing was performed on peripheral blood. The source of these receptors is a man in his 60s with acute or convalescent COVID-19.

In nucleotides, the CDR3 is TGCGCCAGCAGCCTACTCACTAGCGGGGGGAGCAATGAGCAGTTCTTC. This codes for CASSLLTSGGSNEQFF. The rearrangement links TRBV5-1 to TRBJ2-1, with 12 positions matching TRBD2. V was pared by 4 bases and J by 6 bases, with 8 bases of the junction left unmatched. The CDR3 spans 16 residues. Germline CDR1 and CDR2: SGHRS and YFSETQ.

Comment on this clone: An end of the junction differs from the germline gene, which may be a read error. The chain is built from TRBV20-1 and TRBJ2-3; perhaps TRBD2 as D (6 bases). The CDR3 covers 11 residues. CDR1 and CDR2 from the germline V gene are DFQATT and SNEGSKA (reference sequence). CDR3 sequence (DNA): TGCAGTGCTAGAGAAACGGGGACTTTGAATTTT. Its protein product is CSARETGTLNF.

A note on this clone: Other DNA variants within this sample encode the same CDR3. The V call is TRBV6-1, the J call TRBJ1-4, with D possibly matching TRBD1 (6 bases). This CDR3 comprises 17 residues. The V end lost 1 base, the J end lost 5 bases, and 17 bases lay between the germline ends. The germline gives CDR1 MNHNS, CDR2 SASEGT. The CDR3 DNA is TGTGCCAGCAGTGAAGTGTCGTGGGGACACCAAAATGAAAAACTGTTTTTT. This encodes CASSEVSWGHQNEKLFF.

The genes are TRBV18 and TRBJ1-1; 8 positions agree with TRBD1. The germline V gene encodes CDR1 KGHSH and CDR2 LQKENI. This CDR3 comprises 16 residues. V dropped 1 base and J dropped 3; count of bases not matched to a gene: 7. CDR3 DNA: TGTGCCAGCTCACCACGGACAGGGCGTACGGACACTGAAGCTTTCTTT. Residues: CASSPRTGRTDTEAFF.

The V and J genes are TRBV18 and TRBJ1-1; D not certain. Germline CDR1 reads KGHSH; CDR2 reads LQKENI. Between the trimmed V and J ends, which lost 0 bases and 0 bases, there was a span of 8 bases. The CDR3 has 15 residues. CDR3 nucleotide sequence: TGTGCCAGCTCACCACCGCCCGGTTTGAACACTGAAGCTTTCTTT. Its translation: CASSPPPGLNTEAFF.

J is TRBJ2-1 and V is TRBV5-8; 15 nucleotides align to TRBD2. V shed 2 bases, J shed 6 bases, and the junction held 12 bases outside the gene matches. This CDR3 comprises 19 residues. CDR1 and CDR2 (germline): SGHTS, YDEGEE. CDR3 loop: CASSFSGLAGGAALNEQFF. As DNA, the CDR3 is TGTGCCAGCAGCTTTTCGGGACTAGCGGGGGGTGCCGCCCTCAATGAGCAGTTCTTC.

The rearrangement links TRBV7-9 to TRBJ1-2; D not certain. Germline V gene data show CDR1 as SEHNR and CDR2 as FQNEAQ (reference sequence). The CDR3 has 14 residues. The V and J ends lost 3 bases and 8 bases respectively, with 16 bases between them. CDR3 sequence reads: CASSLTLIREGYTF. CDR3 DNA sequence: TGTGCCAGCAGCTTGACACTGATACGGGAAGGCTACACCTTC.

The genes are TRBV2 and TRBJ2-7, with a tentative D call TRBD1 (6 bases). CDR3 length equals 16 residues. Germline values: CDR1 SNHLY, CDR2 FYNNEI. Deletions cut 6 bases from V and 3 bases from J, with 21 bases between. The CDR3 sequence: CASREEVGARFYEQYF. CDR3 coding DNA: TGTGCCAGCAGGGAGGAAGTGGGGGCACGCTTCTACGAGCAGTACTTC.

This sequence joins TRBV4-1 and TRBJ1-4; the D gene is possibly TRBD1 (5 bases). V was cut by 6 bases and J by 8 bases, with 16 bases left in between. The CDR3 contains 14 residues. Germline CDR1 reads MGHRA; CDR2 reads YSYEKL. CDR3 DNA sequence: TGCGCCAGCAGTTCCCTGGGGGGGGGAGAAAAACTGTTTTTT. Translating gives CASSSLGGGEKLFF.

The chain employs TRBV9 and TRBJ1-1; 8 positions agree with TRBD1. This CDR3 is built from 15 residues. Germline CDR1 is SGDLS and CDR2 is YYNGEE. V gave up 5 bases and J gave up 1 base; unmatched junction bases: 7. The CDR3 is CASSFTGTGNTEAFF. The CDR3 coding sequence is TGTGCCAGCAGTTTTACCGGGACAGGGAACACTGAAGCTTTCTTT.

CDR3 amino acids: CASSGGLAGDNEQFF. The CDR3 DNA sequence: TGTGCCAGCAGTGGGGGACTAGCCGGGGACAATGAGCAGTTCTTC. V gene TRBV27 combines with J gene TRBJ2-1, with 9 bases aligning to TRBD2. V was pared by 5 bases and J by 5 bases, with 7 bases of the junction left unmatched. This CDR3 has 15 residues. Germline V gene sequence: CDR1 MNHEY, CDR2 SMNVEV (reference sequence).

This clone came up once. The genes are TRBV7-9 and TRBJ2-7; 11 bases map to TRBD2. Germline V gene data show CDR1 as SEHNR and CDR2 as FQNEAQ (reference sequence). This CDR3 region has 15 residues. V shed 1 base and J 4 bases; nucleotides not matched to a gene: 3. Here the CDR3 reads CASSLDSGGEYEQYF. For the CDR3, the DNA is TGTGCCAGCAGCTTAGATAGCGGGGGGGAATACGAGCAGTACTTC.

The chain has TRBV13 and TRBJ2-2, with unresolved D. Trimming removed 5 bases at V and 6 bases at J, with 4 bases between. The length of the CDR3 is 11 residues. CDR1 PRHDT and CDR2 FYEKMQ come from the germline V gene (reference sequence). The CDR3: CASSRAGELFF. DNA of the CDR3: TGTGCCAGCAGCCGAGCCGGGGAGCTGTTTTTT. The whole variable domain, remainder taken from reference TRBV13 and TRBJ2-2, is AAGVIQSPRHLIKEKRETATLKCYPIPRHDTVYWYQQGPGQDPQFLISFYEKMQSDKGSIPDRFSAQQFSDYHSELNMSSLELGDSALYFCASSRAGELFFGEGSRLTVL.

The chain uses TRBV6-5 and TRBJ1-2; 9 bases are shared with TRBD1. The CDR3 contains 12 residues. J gave up 7 bases and V 11 bases, and 8 bases lay outside the gene matches. Germline V gives CDR1 MNHEY, CDR2 SVGAGI. The CDR3 coding sequence is TGTGCCGCACAGGACAGGGGAGGTGGCTACACCTTC. Its protein is CAAQDRGGGYTF.

This sequence joins TRBV7-2 and TRBJ2-2, with D perhaps matching TRBD1 (5 bases). There are 17 residues in the CDR3. Germline CDR1 is SGHTA and CDR2 is FQGNSA. Trimming took 5 bases from V and 5 from J, leaving 21 bases between them. This CDR3 reads CASSHSAGPQPTGELFF. The CDR3 bases are TGTGCCAGCAGCCATTCCGCAGGGCCCCAGCCGACCGGGGAGCTGTTTTTT.

The count of this clone is one. The V and J genes are TRBV9 and TRBJ2-4; 7 bases are a match to TRBD1. From germline, CDR1 is SGDLS and CDR2 YYNGEE. J lost 8 bases, V lost 4 bases, and 12 bases had no gene match. The CDR3 totals 15 residues. CDR3 nucleotide sequence: TGTGCCAGCAGCCCCACGACAGGGTTTTTGGACATTCAGTACTTC. Protein sequence: CASSPTTGFLDIQYF.